This TCR beta chain was sequenced during a study of vaccination effects on CD4 cells after COVID-19. CD4+ T cells specific for antigen were expanded with viral peptide pools by the ViraFEST assay before sequencing. Upon completion of more than eight days in culture, CD4+ T cells were isolated. Nobody among the vaccine recipients had prior SARS-CoV-2 infection (nucleocapsid antibodies were negative). Generated by immunoSEQ multiplex PCR, the TCRdb table keeps only in-frame clones and is missing some. The profile shows around 60,000 clones, 65% to 85% of them singletons. This clone was found a few times. The antigen remains unidentified. CDR1 is SQVTM and CDR2 is ANQGSEA in the germline V gene. Trimming shortened V by 2 bases and J by 6 bases, and 13 bases separated the two germline ends. The CDR3 runs 14 residues.

The source is a human donor who received a COVID-19 vaccine. This chain uses TRBV29-1 with TRBJ2-2; D is perhaps TRBD1 or TRBD2 (5 bases each). The input for sequencing was CD4+ T cells from PBMCs cultured with HCoV-NL63 spike peptides, taken before COVID-19 vaccination. The CDR3 bases are TGCAGCGTTGAACGAGGGATAGGGGCCGGGGAGCTGTTTTTT. This translates into CSVERGIGAGELFF.